This T cell receptor beta chain came from a study of cytomegalovirus exposure and HLA in healthy donors (dated by TCRdb to about 2017). For the study in its entirety: In an earlier analysis of several hundred of the donors, around 290 Gb of sequence data and 100 million or so unique TCR beta sequences from 180 million or so T cells were reported. A later analysis re-examined previously published TCR beta repertoires from 500 to 700 donors and added high-resolution HLA genotyping to investigate patterns of TCR occurrence. Every repertoire in the discovery cohort had been generated on one and the same sequencing platform. Roughly 5 DR-DQ haplotypes were treated as single units for association and clustering because of strong linkage in the cohort. To decide whether each TCR beta V gene segment behaved as functional or pseudogenic, an earlier analysis of some 580 of the donors relied on high-throughput TCR beta sequencing. Both class I and class II loci were covered by HLA typing, at four-digit resolution. The study was designed to test whether signatures of past pathogen exposure could be identified by cataloging public T cell receptors. Across 398 genotyped donors of the cohort, an average of about 220,000 unique TCR beta nucleotide sequences per donor were sequenced, and approximately 17% of those sequences were non-productive. Rather than drawing on any new phenotypic data, the later analysis identified candidate immune exposures from TCR beta sequences and the way those sequences occurred across donors. The study used immunosequencing to profile the T cell repertoires of several hundred subjects and linked those repertoires to cytomegalovirus serostatus. The number of typed donors differed by locus: about 629-630 for A, B, C, DRB1 and DQB1; roughly 510 for DQA1; 600 to 610 for DPA1; and about 470 for DPB1. Besides the first cohort of approximately 670 subjects, a separate validation cohort made up of around 120 different subjects was used. A later genetic analysis took genome-wide SNP genotypes for about 55% of the roughly 670 donors and used that subset as a discovery cohort. Of the 300 to 500 genotyped donors, 75% to 85% were placed in the genetic ancestry cluster associated with self-reported Caucasian donors. High-throughput TCR immunosequencing, statistical association of individual TCRs with disease status, and machine learning were combined to predict cytomegalovirus infection status. Alongside the repertoire data, information on donor age, sex, ethnicity and CMV serostatus was compiled. An early release covering roughly 580 HLA-typed donors comprised 250 to 350 gigabases of sequencing data and about 90 million unique TCR sequences.

General conclusions and limits of the study: Because counts were too low, about 15 rarely observed V segments, including chromosome 9 orphons, were left out of the earlier analysis of about 620 of the donors. A further reported finding was that TCR beta sequences accurately predicted the HLA-A and HLA-B alleles for most subjects in the first cohort. A later genetic analysis reported fewer N-insertions in productive TCRs among donors in an Asian-associated ancestry cluster than the approximately 700-donor mean. A later analysis found that HLA-associated TCR beta chains were more clonally expanded and had lower generation probabilities than equally common non-associated chains. A few of the identified cytomegalovirus-associated TCR beta chains were confirmed in vitro to be specific for cytomegalovirus antigens. Correlated functional status among segregating V segments might reflect linkage disequilibrium, but an unknown experimental factor could not be ruled out. While some public TCRs were present in many individuals, most TCR sequences turned up only very rarely across donors. A later genetic analysis associated a missense DCLRE1C variant with V-gene and J-gene trimming of TCR beta chains, and an independent cohort replicated the association. In a later analysis, the rate of TCR association differed among HLA loci, with DRB1 alleles having the most associated TCRs and HLA-C alleles having the fewest. A later analysis associated some 17,000 TCR beta sequences with specific HLA alleles at a false discovery rate of 0.05. Because HLA typing was unavailable for some donors at each locus, only the typed subset was used in association tests. In the study, around 150 TCR beta chains were listed as associated with cytomegalovirus. In an earlier analysis of a few hundred of the donors, most TCR beta V segments were observed in productive rearrangements about 87% or about 30% of the time, broadly matching IMGT annotations. A cluster of highly shared sequence variants was judged likely to represent a technical artifact of the sequencing pipeline. In a later analysis, most CMV-associated TCR beta chains were found to appear HLA-restricted, with HLA associations seemingly driven largely by CMV exposure. The classifier was reported to diagnose cytomegalovirus status with high specificity and sensitivity in both the original and validation cohorts. The only immune exposure information available for the cohort was CMV serostatus. Sequencing depth was assumed to be roughly uniform across donors in the presence/absence analyses, though that assumption may not hold. Assigning TCR associations to individual alleles was difficult when HLA alleles, especially DR and DQ, strongly co-occurred. This cohort had only TCR beta chains sequenced, and the lack of alpha or paired-chain data limited which features could be detected. The authors suggested that the approach could potentially be generalized to other disease states and immunological phenotypes. Some IMGT-functional V segments, including TRBV6-2 and TRBV6-3, could not be told apart with the 87-base-pair reads, so those segments were excluded. Several of the top co-occurrence clusters appeared to be linked to parvovirus B19, influenza, CMV and Epstein-Barr virus, according to a later analysis.

In total, 500 to 700 healthy bone marrow donors made up the cohort. All cohort members were sampled while nominally healthy, although unrecorded immune exposures were likely present. The donor tested CMV seronegative and was one of the 352 seronegative cohort members. Every donor gave a peripheral blood sample, and the peripheral blood mononuclear cells from that sample were used for TCR beta sequencing. Genomic DNA was extracted from the blood cell samples with the Qiagen DNeasy Blood Extraction Kit. Comment on this clone: It has no known antigen specificity. Base-call qualities are not available, and no considerably larger clone is one nucleotide away.

The CDR3 sequence holds 15 residues, the cysteine and phenylalanine included. The entry retains the CDR3 DNA only, 45 bases that are in frame from base 1. The germline V gene provides CDR1 MNHEY and CDR2 SVGAGI. Germline trimming: 2 bases from V, 3 bases from J; junction bases outside gene matches: 5. The method was the immunoSEQ multiplex PCR assay. For the multiplex PCR, a mixture combining 60 forward primers for TCR Vbeta segments and 13 reverse primers for TCR Jbeta segments was used. Amplification of the CDR3 region of rearranged TCR beta genes was performed with a multiplex PCR assay on genomic DNA. The amplified TCR beta libraries were sequenced on the Illumina HiSeq System as 87-base-pair reads. Turning to the authors' computational methods: Across the 700 or so repertoires, a later analysis counted some 81 million unique TCR beta chains, 8.5 million to 12 million of which were shared by at least two donors. To remove PCR and sequencing errors, raw reads were error-corrected and collapsed into unique sequences using a nearest-neighbor algorithm that merged closely related sequences. CDR3 sequences were aligned to IMGT reference sequences to assign V, D and J gene segments. For a sequence to be retained, a match of at least six nucleotides to both a V gene segment and a J gene segment was required. A rearrangement was called productive if the CDR3 had no stop codons and remained in frame with V and J, and every other rearrangement was called non-productive. Following IMGT convention, CDR3 was defined as the stretch from the second conserved V-encoded cysteine up to the conserved J-encoded phenylalanine. The earlier analysis of about 620 of the donors excluded sequences that lacked an unambiguous match to a single V gene segment. In an earlier analysis of around 590 of the donors, a V segment was called functional when productive rearrangements were above 56.7%, and segregating when the standard deviation between donors exceeded 5%. To diagnose cytomegalovirus status from the catalog of TCR beta chain sequences, a statistical classification framework was built. A later analysis assigned V and J genes by comparing TCR nucleotide sequences with IMGT/GENE-DB human TR gene sequences. Using the TCRdist pipeline, a later analysis assigned CDR3 sequences along with most-parsimonious VDJ recombination scenarios. A later analysis defined each TCR beta chain by its CDR3 amino acid sequence plus V-gene family, and excluded reads lacking a unique V-gene family. As a way to deal with suspected cross-contamination and a sequencing artifact, a later analysis dropped 450 to 600 nucleotide sequences that were highly shared and had low generation probability. For each public chain, a later analysis derived a clonal expansion index from normalized ranks of inferred template counts within each repertoire. A later analysis computed generation probabilities with a VDJ recombination model fitted to out-of-frame rearrangements, and checked the results against IGoR. Hypergeometric tests were used in a later analysis to score TCR-TCR, TCR-HLA and TCR-CMV co-occurrence, with a repertoire-size bias correction applied to the TCR pairs. To estimate false discovery rates, a later analysis permuted the HLA or CMV assignments 20 times. In a later analysis, co-occurring TCRs were grouped with DBSCAN, and TCRdist sequence similarity was added when clustering was performed within HLA-allele-positive subsets. Repertoires with fewer than 30,000 or more than 120,000 public chains, plus five repertoires with anomalous nucleotide sharing, were excluded from co-occurrence clustering. The clones in this table, taken by TCRdb from immuneACCESS, are in-frame only. Not every clone is retained; where verified, under half of the shortfall comes from an unresolved V gene, and the cause of the rest is unknown. V, J and clone size reflect that table, while D and trimming were determined from the DNA. This sample is represented by roughly 200,000 clones; just under 85% of them were singletons. Jointly, the top ten make up about 0.58% of the sample.

The sequenced material came from PBMCs. The TCR sequence derives from a woman aged 40 to 55 in good health and CMV-seronegative. Recombination connected TRBV6-5 to TRBJ2-3, and 7 junctional nucleotides match TRBD1. The CDR3 loop reads CASSYTPGQTDTQYF. The DNA sequence follows: TGTGCCAGCAGTTACACCCCGGGACAGACAGATACGCAGTATTTT.